What follows are 8 T cell receptor beta chains derived from one specimen sequenced in a study of blood T cell repertoires in COVID-19. This table comes from immunoSEQ multiplex PCR, and its TCRdb copy is limited to in-frame clones, with some not included. The table lists about 60,000 clones, about 80% of them singletons. The sequenced sample was peripheral blood. The source is a man in his forties or fifties with active or convalescent COVID-19.

This clone was recorded a few times. J is TRBJ1-2 and V is TRBV2; D possibly corresponds to TRBD1 (5 bases). Trimming took off 7 bases at V and 4 bases at J, with 13 bases between the two ends. Germline CDR1 SNHLY, CDR2 FYNNEI. CDR3 size: 13 residues. The CDR3 is CASKYGTSYGYTF. The CDR3 region has the DNA TGTGCCAGCAAATACGGGACTTCCTATGGCTACACCTTC.

The J gene is TRBJ2-3, the V gene TRBV5-1; a possible D gene is TRBD1 (6 bases). The CDR3 length is 14 residues. Germline values: CDR1 SGHRS, CDR2 YFSETQ. The V end lost 4 bases, the J end lost 7 bases, and 16 bases lay between the germline ends. The CDR3 nucleotides are TGCGCCAGCAGCCAAGGGGGATATAATCATACGCAGTATTTT. It is translated as CASSQGGYNHTQYF. Based on the CDR3 plus reference TRBV5-1 and TRBJ2-3, the full variable domain is KAGVTQTPRYLIKTRGQQVTLSCSPISGHRSVSWYQQTPGQGLQFLFEYFSETQRNKGNFPGRFSGRQFSNSRSEMNVSTLELGDSALYLCASSQGGYNHTQYFGPGTRLTVL.

The chain joins TRBV3-1 (or the pseudogene TRBV3-2) to TRBJ1-1, with D hard to call. The CDR3 contains 14 residues. V lost 4 bases and J lost 0, with 9 bases in between. Germline V lookup: CDR1 LGHDT, CDR2 YNNKEL (reference sequence). The DNA for the CDR3 is TGTGCCAGCAGCCGAGGGAGGCTGAACACTGAAGCTTTCTTT. Translating gives CASSRGRLNTEAFF.

A note on this clone: Being one base from a much bigger clone, this may be a read error. The rearrangement links TRBV19 to TRBJ1-1; TRBD1 might be the D (5 bases). Germline V lookup: CDR1 LNHDA, CDR2 SQIVND (reference sequence). CDR3 length: 13 residues. The CDR3 DNA reads as TGTCCCAGCCAAGTGGGGGTGGGGGGGGGAGCTTTCTTT. The encoded protein is CPSQVGVGGGAFF.

The chain uses TRBV7-2 and TRBJ1-5; weak D call: TRBD1 (5 bases). Trimming left V 1 base short and J 7 bases short, with 23 bases between. Germline values: CDR1 SGHTA, CDR2 FQGNSA. The CDR3 loop spans 18 amino acids. The CDR3 protein is CASSLEAGGTPGNQPQHF. DNA for the CDR3: TGTGCCAGCAGCTTAGAAGCGGGGGGGACTCCGGGGAACCAGCCCCAGCATTTT.

The chain joins TRBV7-9 to TRBJ1-1; TRBD1 aligns across 11 bases. V lost 5 bases to trimming and J lost 6 bases; unmatched junction nucleotides: 8. The CDR3 spans 15 residues. Germline V gene lookup returns CDR1 SEHNR and CDR2 FQNEAQ (reference sequence). The CDR3 DNA is TGTGCCAGCAGCGTGTACGGGACAGGGGGATCTGAAGCTTTCTTT. It yields the protein CASSVYGTGGSEAFF.

In its sample, this clone was seen a few times. This chain joins TRBV2 and TRBJ1-6; D call uncertain. Trimming left V 3 bases short and J 7 bases short, with 13 bases between. The CDR3 runs 15 residues. CDR1 is SNHLY and CDR2 is FYNNEI in the germline V gene. CDR3 loop: CASSETTTLNSPLHF. CDR3 in DNA: TGTGCCAGCAGTGAGACGACGACTTTGAATTCACCCCTCCACTTT.

The CDR3 spells CASSLRNSEQFF. CDR3 nucleotides: TGTGCCAGCAGCTTACGGAACAGTGAGCAGTTCTTC. The chain employs TRBV7-9 and TRBJ2-1, with unresolved D. The CDR3 contains 12 residues. V was shortened by 2 bases and J by 9 bases, with 8 bases between the two germline ends. The germline V gene has CDR1 SEHNR and CDR2 FQNEAQ (reference sequence).